Listed below are T cell receptor beta chains from one sample, sequenced in a study of cytomegalovirus exposure and HLA in healthy donors. The repertoire was sequenced with immunoSEQ multiplex PCR; TCRdb's copy has only in-frame clones and lacks some. The sample lists about 82,000 clones, over 55% occurring once. Sequencing was performed on PBMCs. These receptors were obtained from a woman aged 45-60 years in good health and CMV-seropositive. The CDR3 runs from the conserved cysteine through the conserved F or W. A D gene is named only where the DNA matches it firmly. Size is stated for part of the rows, as once, few or many counts, or as a class when the clone is expanded.

j_call: TRBJ2-1; v_call: TRBV5-1; clone_size: -; d_call: TRBD2; cdr3_aa: CASRGRTSGLNEQFF; cdr3_nt: TGCGCCAGCAGAGGTCGGACTAGCGGCCTCAATGAGCAGTTCTTC
j_call: TRBJ2-5; v_call: TRBV28; clone_size: few; d_call: -; cdr3_aa: CASSRDYQETQYF; cdr3_nt: TGTGCCAGCAGTCGGGACTACCAAGAGACCCAGTACTTC
j_call: TRBJ1-5; v_call: TRBV27; clone_size: once; d_call: -; cdr3_aa: CASSPHLTETGVNQPQHF; cdr3_nt: TGTGCCAGCAGTCCCCACTTAACAGAGACAGGAGTTAATCAGCCCCAGCATTTT
j_call: TRBJ1-2; v_call: TRBV25-1; clone_size: -; d_call: TRBD1; cdr3_aa: CASSDKQGAYYGYTF; cdr3_nt: TGTGCCAGCAGTGATAAGCAGGGGGCATACTATGGCTACACCTTC
j_call: TRBJ1-2; v_call: TRBV6-1; clone_size: few; d_call: -; cdr3_aa: CASSLVQGYYGYTF; cdr3_nt: TGTGCCAGCAGTTTGGTCCAGGGGTACTATGGCTACACCTTC
j_call: TRBJ2-3; v_call: TRBV25-1; clone_size: -; d_call: TRBD1; cdr3_aa: CASSGGTGGSTDTQYF; cdr3_nt: TGTGCCAGCAGTGGCGGGACAGGGGGTTCCACAGATACGCAGTATTTT
j_call: TRBJ2-3; v_call: TRBV13; clone_size: few; d_call: TRBD2; cdr3_aa: CASSLGAGGLKDTQYF; cdr3_nt: TGTGCCAGCAGCTTAGGAGCGGGGGGGCTCAAAGATACGCAGTATTTT
j_call: TRBJ1-1; v_call: TRBV7-9; clone_size: few; d_call: -; cdr3_aa: CASLPPWNTEAFF; cdr3_nt: TGTGCCAGCCTCCCCCCTTGGAACACTGAAGCTTTCTTT
j_call: TRBJ2-1; v_call: TRBV9; clone_size: once; d_call: -; cdr3_aa: CASSYRENEQFF; cdr3_nt: TGTGCCAGCAGCTACAGGGAGAATGAGCAGTTCTTC
j_call: TRBJ1-5; v_call: TRBV10-2; clone_size: few; d_call: -; cdr3_aa: CASSEDRMDQPQHF; cdr3_nt: TGCGCCAGCAGTGAGGACAGGATGGATCAGCCCCAGCATTTT
j_call: TRBJ2-7; v_call: TRBV19; clone_size: -; d_call: TRBD1; cdr3_aa: CASSIAATGDYEQYF; cdr3_nt: TGTGCCAGTAGTATAGCGGCCACAGGGGACTACGAGCAGTACTTC
j_call: TRBJ2-3; v_call: TRBV6-1; clone_size: -; d_call: -; cdr3_aa: CASSERGWGNSLDTQYF; cdr3_nt: TGTGCCAGCAGTGAAAGGGGGTGGGGAAATTCCCTAGATACGCAGTATTTT
j_call: TRBJ1-2; v_call: TRBV6-6; clone_size: -; d_call: TRBD1; cdr3_aa: CASSPRDRINGGYTF; cdr3_nt: TGTGCCAGCAGTCCCCGGGACAGGATCAACGGTGGCTACACCTTC
j_call: TRBJ2-7; v_call: TRBV28; clone_size: -; d_call: -; cdr3_aa: CASSFVQASPYEQYF; cdr3_nt: TGTGCCAGCAGTTTTGTTCAGGCATCTCCCTACGAGCAGTACTTC
j_call: TRBJ2-5; v_call: TRBV29-1; clone_size: -; d_call: TRBD1; cdr3_aa: CSARQGAGETQYF; cdr3_nt: TGCAGCGCTAGACAGGGGGCGGGAGAGACCCAGTACTTC
j_call: TRBJ1-1; v_call: TRBV19; clone_size: -; d_call: -; cdr3_aa: CASSRGLDTEAFF; cdr3_nt: TGTGCCAGTAGTAGGGGGCTGGATACTGAAGCTTTCTTT
j_call: TRBJ1-2; v_call: TRBV10-3; clone_size: -; d_call: -; cdr3_aa: CATSEEALPNYGYTF; cdr3_nt: TGTGCCACGTCGGAGGAGGCCCTACCTAACTATGGCTACACCTTC
j_call: TRBJ1-6; v_call: TRBV6-5; clone_size: -; d_call: -; cdr3_aa: CASSYQYNSPLHF; cdr3_nt: TGTGCCAGCAGTTACCAGTATAATTCACCCCTCCACTTT
j_call: TRBJ2-7; v_call: TRBV5-1; clone_size: -; d_call: TRBD1; cdr3_aa: CASSLAPGTGISYEQYF; cdr3_nt: TGCGCCAGCAGCTTGGCTCCCGGGACAGGAATTTCCTACGAGCAGTACTTC
j_call: TRBJ2-1; v_call: TRBV15; clone_size: -; d_call: TRBD2; cdr3_aa: CATSRDKGGGADEQFF; cdr3_nt: TGTGCCACCAGCAGAGATAAGGGCGGGGGGGCGGATGAGCAGTTCTTC
j_call: TRBJ1-1; v_call: TRBV2; clone_size: -; d_call: TRBD1; cdr3_aa: CASSGTGGEAFF; cdr3_nt: TGTGCCAGCAGTGGGACAGGGGGTGAAGCTTTCTTT
j_call: TRBJ2-3; v_call: TRBV7-3; clone_size: few; d_call: TRBD2; cdr3_aa: CASSPAGVPDTQYF; cdr3_nt: TGTGCCAGCAGCCCAGCGGGGGTCCCAGATACGCAGTATTTT
j_call: TRBJ2-7; v_call: TRBV6-5; clone_size: -; d_call: -; cdr3_aa: CASSQGSRPWEQYF; cdr3_nt: TGTGCCAGCAGCCAGGGTAGCAGGCCCTGGGAGCAGTACTTC
j_call: TRBJ2-7; v_call: TRBV11-2; clone_size: -; d_call: -; cdr3_aa: CASSPGLMRYEQYF; cdr3_nt: TGTGCCAGCAGCCCAGGGCTGATGCGGTACGAGCAGTACTTC
j_call: TRBJ1-3; v_call: TRBV9; clone_size: -; d_call: -; cdr3_aa: CASSVDSDSSGNTIYF; cdr3_nt: TGTGCCAGCAGCGTAGACTCGGACAGCTCTGGAAACACCATATATTTT
j_call: TRBJ1-2; v_call: TRBV11-3; clone_size: -; d_call: -; cdr3_aa: CASSLDGQGCCRGYTF; cdr3_nt: TGTGCCAGCAGCTTAGATGGGCAGGGTTGTTGTCGGGGCTACACCTTC
j_call: TRBJ1-3; v_call: TRBV28; clone_size: -; d_call: -; cdr3_aa: CASSPAGKAPLSGNTIYF; cdr3_nt: TGTGCCAGCAGTCCCGCGGGGAAAGCTCCTCTCTCTGGAAACACCATATATTTT
j_call: TRBJ2-7; v_call: TRBV7-9; clone_size: -; d_call: -; cdr3_aa: CASSLPPLSEQYF; cdr3_nt: TGTGCCAGCAGCTTACCCCCACTATCCGAGCAGTACTTC
j_call: TRBJ1-1; v_call: TRBV19; clone_size: -; d_call: -; cdr3_aa: CASSRAGLNTEAFF; cdr3_nt: TGTGCCAGTAGTAGGGCAGGGTTGAACACTGAAGCTTTCTTT
j_call: TRBJ2-7; v_call: TRBV7-6; clone_size: once; d_call: -; cdr3_aa: CASSRESSYEQYF; cdr3_nt: TGTGCCAGCTCGAGGGAGTCCTCCTACGAGCAGTACTTC
j_call: TRBJ2-1; v_call: TRBV4-3; clone_size: -; d_call: TRBD1; cdr3_aa: CASSQDREQGARNEQFF; cdr3_nt: TGCGCCAGCAGCCAAGATCGCGAACAGGGGGCGCGAAATGAGCAGTTCTTC
j_call: TRBJ2-1; v_call: TRBV9; clone_size: -; d_call: TRBD2; cdr3_aa: CASTKRGSPYNEQFF; cdr3_nt: TGTGCCAGCACCAAGCGGGGGAGCCCTTACAATGAGCAGTTCTTC
j_call: TRBJ2-1; v_call: TRBV18; clone_size: -; d_call: TRBD2; cdr3_aa: CASGGGAGYNEQFF; cdr3_nt: TGTGCCAGCGGCGGGGGGGCAGGCTACAATGAGCAGTTCTTC
j_call: TRBJ1-5; v_call: TRBV19; clone_size: -; d_call: -; cdr3_aa: CASTLRGLGQPQHF; cdr3_nt: TGTGCCAGTACCCTCCGGGGATTGGGTCAGCCCCAGCATTTT
j_call: TRBJ2-5; v_call: TRBV5-1; clone_size: -; d_call: -; cdr3_aa: CASSLVIEETQYF; cdr3_nt: TGCGCCAGCAGCTTGGTTATAGAAGAGACCCAGTACTTC
j_call: TRBJ1-5; v_call: TRBV6-6; clone_size: -; d_call: TRBD1; cdr3_aa: CASSRQGANQPQHF; cdr3_nt: TGTGCCAGCAGCAGGCAGGGGGCGAATCAGCCCCAGCATTTT
j_call: TRBJ1-2; v_call: TRBV6-4; clone_size: few; d_call: TRBD1; cdr3_aa: CASSDSDRAGYTF; cdr3_nt: TGTGCCAGCAGTGATTCGGACAGGGCGGGCTACACCTTC